This TCR beta chain was sequenced during a study of cytomegalovirus exposure and HLA in healthy donors. The study ran its PCR with 60 Vbeta and 13 Jbeta primers. Libraries were prepared by immunoSEQ multiplex PCR; TCRdb keeps only in-frame clonotypes and omits some of them. The sample lists 210,000 or so clones, around 73% occurring once. Germline lookup yields CDR1 SNHLY and CDR2 FYNNEI. V lost 4 bases, J lost 2 bases, and 5 bases stayed unmatched. This CDR3 has 15 residues. The origin of this receptor is a woman in her thirties in good health and CMV-seropositive. V usage is TRBV2 and J usage is TRBJ2-1; 7 bases map to TRBD2. The sample consisted of PBMCs. The CDR3 DNA reads as TGTGCCAGCAGTGCCTTAGCGGGCGCCTACAATGAGCAGTTCTTC. As protein: CASSALAGAYNEQFF.